The clone carrying this T cell receptor beta chain was counted a few times. CDR1 and CDR2 from the germline V gene are SGHTA and FQGNSA. V was pared by 3 bases and J by 0 bases, with 8 bases between. This CDR3 spans 14 amino acids. The source of the sample is a study of blood T cell repertoires in COVID-19. Donors in Cohort 3 who had recovered were those with two negative PCRs, healthcare professional clearance, or resolution of their symptoms. Original data processing: Estimated nucleated cell counts came from reference gene primer amplification. Method: immunoSEQ multiplex PCR; TCRdb's copy keeps in-frame clones and lacks some. Clonal size and the V and J genes are those of that table, whereas D and trimming came from the DNA. This table holds a few hundred thousand clones, approximately 85% found once.

Sequenced sample: PBMCs or T cells enriched from blood (not recorded which). The sequence was collected from a man aged 30-40 years who had recovered from COVID-19. This chain connects TRBV7-2 to TRBJ1-2; no definite D call. CDR3 sequence reads: CASSFRGPNYGYTF. In DNA form, the CDR3 reads TGTGCCAGCAGCTTTCGTGGGCCTAACTATGGCTACACCTTC.